Each of the 8 T cell receptor beta chains below was sequenced from the same sample in a study of cytomegalovirus exposure and HLA in healthy donors. Both 60 Vbeta primers and 13 Jbeta primers went into the PCR. Only in-frame clones appear in the TCRdb table, and some are missing; sequencing was by immunoSEQ multiplex PCR. Of about 94,000 clones detected, around two thirds appear once; the ten largest clones hold under 5%. The sequencing input was PBMCs. The receptors originated from a young man in good health and CMV-seronegative.

This chain uses TRBV27 with TRBJ2-3; 11 positions agree with TRBD2. Germline V lookup: CDR1 MNHEY, CDR2 SMNVEV (reference sequence). V shed 4 bases and J 0 bases; nucleotides not matched to a gene: 3. CDR3 size: 16 residues. CDR3 protein: CASSSGLAESTDTQYF. CDR3 sequence (DNA): TGTGCCAGCAGTTCGGGACTAGCGGAAAGCACAGATACGCAGTATTTT.

The gene calls are TRBV30 and TRBJ2-2, with 7 bases fitting TRBD1. This CDR3 region has 14 residues. The V gene's germline CDR1 is GTSNPN and CDR2 SVGIG (reference sequence). V lost 5 bases to trimming and J lost 6 bases; unmatched junction nucleotides: 9. This CDR3 reads CAWDDRALPGELFF. DNA of the CDR3: TGTGCCTGGGACGACAGGGCCCTCCCCGGGGAGCTGTTTTTT.

This clone was observed a handful of times. Mismatch with germline at one junction end may stem from a read error. The gene calls are TRBV28 and TRBJ2-5; D may be TRBD1 (5 bases). CDR1 is MDHEN, CDR2 SYDVKM, per germline. The CDR3 is made up of 12 amino acids. In DNA form, the CDR3 reads TGTGCCAGCAGTTACCCCCCAGGAATCAGGGACTTC. This gives the protein CASSYPPGIRDF.

The DNA of the CDR3 is TGTGCCAGCAGCGGACAGGGTCCGGGATATGGCTACACCTTC. Translated, it gives CASSGQGPGYGYTF. The rearrangement uses TRBV5-4 and TRBJ1-2, with 8 bases matching TRBD1. The trim removed 4 bases at V and 5 bases at J, leaving 7 bases unmatched. Germline V gene lookup returns CDR1 SGHNT and CDR2 YYREEE (reference sequence). The CDR3 loop spans 14 amino acids.

This clone was detected once. The chain has TRBV19 and TRBJ1-5; TRBD1 matches 9 bases. This CDR3 region has 15 residues. Germline CDR1 is LNHDA and CDR2 is SQIVND (reference sequence). V was clipped by 5 bases and J by 6 bases; unmatched bases: 8. The CDR3 here is CASSATGGAGQPQHF. CDR3 sequence (DNA): TGTGCCAGTAGTGCCACAGGGGGCGCGGGTCAGCCCCAGCATTTT.

The chain couples TRBV9 to TRBJ2-1, with 10 bases aligning to TRBD2. The germline gives CDR1 SGDLS, CDR2 YYNGEE. CDR3 length: 16 amino acids. J gave up 7 bases and V 3 bases, and 10 bases lay outside the gene matches. CDR3 sequence reads: CASSAHLAGDWNEQFF. As DNA, the CDR3 is TGTGCCAGCAGCGCGCATCTAGCGGGAGATTGGAATGAGCAGTTCTTC.

The rearrangement uses TRBV5-1 and TRBJ2-1; D gene unclear. Germline CDR1 is SGHRS and CDR2 is YFSETQ. There are 13 residues in the CDR3. The V gene lost 0 bases and the J gene lost 4 bases, with 5 bases spanning the gap. The CDR3 is CASSLGPYNEQFF. The CDR3, as DNA: TGCGCCAGCAGCTTGGGGCCTTACAATGAGCAGTTCTTC.

This clone was counted once. The rearrangement links TRBV6-1 to TRBJ2-7; TRBD2 is a possible D gene (6 bases). Trimming cost V 8 bases and J 0 bases, with 17 bases left between them. Looked up from germline, CDR1 is MNHNS and CDR2 is SASEGT. The CDR3 spans 15 residues. The CDR3 DNA is TGTGCCAGCCAAACGGGGGAAGCGGGCTCCTACGAGCAGTACTTC. Protein: CASQTGEAGSYEQYF.